A selection of T cell receptor beta chains follows, all from one sample in a study of low-dose radiotherapy and immunotherapy resistance in tumors. A single record per CDR3 protein comes from TCRdb applying MiXCR to the reads. The sample yields around 79,000 distinct CDR3 sequences, approximately 17% seen once. The specimen was PBMCs, collected before treatment. The receptors were sampled from a male donor with prostate cancer. Both conserved end residues are part of each CDR3. D genes are given only for firm matches. Clone size is not always given. Where it is, it says once, few, many or a class for expanded clones.

size: many
V: TRBV7-2
J: TRBJ2-3
D: TRBD2
DNA: TGTGCCAGCAGCTTCGGGGGGACGGTGGGTGCAGATACGCAGTATTTT
CDR3: CASSFGGTVGADTQYF

size: NA
V: TRBV12-3/TRBV12-4
J: TRBJ2-3
D: NA
DNA: NA
CDR3: CASSPGGGDTQYFF

size: many
V: TRBV6-5
J: TRBJ1-1
D: NA
DNA: TGTGCCAGCAGATTAGTCGGGGTGGGTGAAGCTTTCTTT
CDR3: CASRLVGVGEAFF

size: NA
V: TRBV27
J: TRBJ2-2
D: NA
DNA: TGTGCCAGCAGTTTTCGGGTCGGAACGAACACCGGGGAGCTGTTTTTT
CDR3: CASSFRVGTNTGELFF

size: many
V: TRBV19
J: TRBJ1-5
D: NA
DNA: TGTGCCAGTAGATACGTTTACAGAGATAGCAATCAGCCCCAGCATTTT
CDR3: CASRYVYRDSNQPQHF

size: many
V: TRBV29-1
J: TRBJ2-7
D: TRBD2
DNA: TGCAGCGTTGGAGGTCTAGCGGGAGTCGAGCAGTACTTC
CDR3: CSVGGLAGVEQYF

size: many
V: TRBV30
J: TRBJ1-5
D: NA
DNA: TGTGCCTGGAGTGTATCGGCCGGTGGCAATCAGCCCCAGCATTTT
CDR3: CAWSVSAGGNQPQHF

size: many
V: TRBV21-1
J: TRBJ2-5
D: NA
DNA: TGTGCCAGCAGCAAACCGCGAGAGACCCAGTACTTC
CDR3: CASSKPRETQYF

size: many
V: TRBV20-1
J: TRBJ2-7
D: TRBD1
DNA: TGCAGCGCAGGGGGAAGGGCCGACGAGCAGTACTTC
CDR3: CSAGGRADEQYF

size: many
V: TRBV15
J: TRBJ2-2
D: TRBD1
DNA: TGTGCCACCAGCAGAGATAACAGGGGTATCACCGGGGAGCTGTTTTTT
CDR3: CATSRDNRGITGELFF

size: many
V: TRBV3-1
J: TRBJ2-3
D: NA
DNA: TGTGCCAGCAGCCAAGAGGCTAGGGTCGCTACGCAGTATTTT
CDR3: CASSQEARVATQYF

size: few
V: TRBV3-1
J: TRBJ2-7
D: TRBD2
DNA: TGTGCCAGCAGCCAAGATCCCCCTAGCGGGAGGGTCGACGAGCAGTACTTC
CDR3: CASSQDPPSGRVDEQYF

size: many
V: TRBV4-2
J: TRBJ2-1
D: TRBD2
DNA: TGTGCCAGCAGCTTTAGCGGGAACTATAACGATGAGCAGTTCTTC
CDR3: CASSFSGNYNDEQFF

size: many
V: TRBV3-1
J: TRBJ1-5
D: NA
DNA: TGTGCCAGCAGCCAAGGTCCAGCGCCTCAGCCCCAGCATTTT
CDR3: CASSQGPAPQPQHF

size: NA
V: TRBV29-1
J: TRBJ1-4
D: TRBD1
DNA: TGCAGCGTCAGGACAGGATTTAATGAAAAACTGTTTTTT
CDR3: CSVRTGFNEKLFF

size: many
V: TRBV20-1
J: TRBJ2-5
D: NA
DNA: TGCAGTGCTAGAGATTACCAGAGGGAAGAGACCCAGTACTTC
CDR3: CSARDYQREETQYF

size: many
V: TRBV13
J: TRBJ2-7
D: TRBD2
DNA: TGTGCCAGCAGCCGGGGGAGGAGGACTAGCGGGAGGGCCTACGAGCAGTACTTC
CDR3: CASSRGRRTSGRAYEQYF

size: many
V: TRBV3-1
J: TRBJ2-7
D: TRBD2
DNA: TGTGCCAGCAGATCTAGCGGGGGCTCCTACGAGCAGTACTTC
CDR3: CASRSSGGSYEQYF

size: many
V: TRBV9
J: TRBJ1-1
D: TRBD1
DNA: TGTGCCAGCAGCTTAGGACAGGGGGACACTGAAGCTTTCTTT
CDR3: CASSLGQGDTEAFF

size: many
V: TRBV20-1
J: TRBJ1-4
D: TRBD1
DNA: TGCAGTGCTAGAGAAGATGGGGCGGACAGGGGGCGCGGAAAACTGTTTTTT
CDR3: CSAREDGADRGRGKLFF

size: once
V: TRBV5-6
J: TRBJ2-1
D: NA
DNA: TGTGCCAACAGCTCCAGAAAGCGCAGAGAGGCAGAGACCCAGTTCTTC
CDR3: CANSSRKRREAETQFF

size: many
V: TRBV21-1
J: TRBJ2-4
D: NA
DNA: TGTGCCAGCAGCAAACTCCTGAATCTAGCCAAAAACATTCAGTACTTC
CDR3: CASSKLLNLAKNIQYF

size: many
V: TRBV14
J: TRBJ2-1
D: NA
DNA: TGTGCCAGCAGCCAAGCCAGGGGTCCCTACAATGAGCAGTTCTTC
CDR3: CASSQARGPYNEQFF

size: many
V: TRBV12-3/TRBV12-4
J: TRBJ2-1
D: NA
DNA: TGTGCCAGCAGTTCCGCATTCGTCAATGAGCAGTTCTTC
CDR3: CASSSAFVNEQFF

size: many
V: TRBV4-2
J: TRBJ1-1
D: NA
DNA: TGTGCCAGCAGCCAAGTTTCGTGGAGCAACACTGAAGCTTTCTTT
CDR3: CASSQVSWSNTEAFF

size: many
V: TRBV18
J: TRBJ1-5
D: NA
DNA: TGTGCCAGCTCAGGCAGTAAGAATCAGCCCCAGCATTTT
CDR3: CASSGSKNQPQHF

size: many
V: TRBV7-3
J: TRBJ1-6
D: TRBD1
DNA: TGTGCCAGCAGCTTATCGGACAGGGAGGATAATAATTCACCCCTCCACTTT
CDR3: CASSLSDREDNNSPLHF

size: NA
V: TRBV9
J: TRBJ2-1
D: TRBD2
DNA: TGTGCCAGCAGCGGATACGTGGGGGGGGGGACCTACAATGAGCAGTTCTTC
CDR3: CASSGYVGGGTYNEQFF

size: few
V: TRBV27
J: TRBJ1-2
D: NA
DNA: TGTGCCAGCAGTTTAGGTGCCGGCGGGGCTATTGGCTACACCTTC
CDR3: CASSLGAGGAIGYTF

size: many
V: TRBV28
J: TRBJ1-6
D: TRBD1
DNA: TGTGCCAGCAGTTTAACAGGGGGTAGTTCACCCCTCCACTTT
CDR3: CASSLTGGSSPLHF

size: many
V: TRBV7-9
J: TRBJ2-1
D: TRBD2
DNA: TGTGCCAGCAGCTCGCAGAGGACAGCGGGGGGGCCCAATGAGCAGTTCTTC
CDR3: CASSSQRTAGGPNEQFF

size: many
V: TRBV18
J: TRBJ2-1
D: NA
DNA: TGTGCCAGCTCACTACGGGACATCCCCTTGGCGCAGTTCTTC
CDR3: CASSLRDIPLAQFF

size: medium-sized
V: TRBV29-1
J: TRBJ2-6
D: TRBD2
DNA: TGCAGCGTTGTTCTAGCGGGAGACACTGGGGCCAACGTCCTGACTTTC
CDR3: CSVVLAGDTGANVLTF

size: many
V: TRBV7-2
J: TRBJ2-7
D: NA
DNA: TGTGCCAGCAGCCAACCCTCCTACGAGCAGTACTTC
CDR3: CASSQPSYEQYF

size: many
V: TRBV6-1
J: TRBJ2-5
D: TRBD2
DNA: TGTGCCAGCAGTGAACTCGCGGGGGGGCCCCAAGAGACCCAGTACTTC
CDR3: CASSELAGGPQETQYF

size: many
V: TRBV5-4
J: TRBJ2-3
D: TRBD2
DNA: TGTGCCAGCAGTAGCGGGACTAGCAACACTGATACGCAGTATTTT
CDR3: CASSSGTSNTDTQYF

size: many
V: TRBV25-1
J: TRBJ2-3
D: NA
DNA: TGTGCCAGCAATCCAGTCTCAACAGATACGCAGTATTTT
CDR3: CASNPVSTDTQYF

size: NA
V: TRBV20-1
J: TRBJ1-1
D: NA
DNA: TGCAGCCCCCGGGCTTTGAACACTGAAGCTTTCTTT
CDR3: CSPRALNTEAFF

size: many
V: TRBV29-1
J: TRBJ2-7
D: TRBD1
DNA: TGCAGCGTTGAAGAGACAGGGACGACCTTCCAGCAGTACTTC
CDR3: CSVEETGTTFQQYF

size: NA
V: TRBV18
J: TRBJ1-5
D: NA
DNA: TGTGCCAGCTCACCAGGTGTGGGGTATCAGCCCCAGCATTTT
CDR3: CASSPGVGYQPQHF

size: many
V: TRBV4-2
J: TRBJ2-1
D: TRBD1
DNA: TGTGCCAGCAGCCGAGGACAGGGGGACCATAATGAGCAGTTCTTC
CDR3: CASSRGQGDHNEQFF

size: many
V: TRBV28
J: TRBJ2-1
D: NA
DNA: TGTGCCAGCAGTCCTCCGGGTGGGCTGGGCAGCAATGAGCAGTTCTTC
CDR3: CASSPPGGLGSNEQFF

size: many
V: TRBV4-1
J: TRBJ2-3
D: TRBD2
DNA: TGCGCCAGCAGCCAATCAGACCGGCTAGCGGGGGGCATAGATACGCAGTATTTT
CDR3: CASSQSDRLAGGIDTQYF

size: NA
V: TRBV19
J: TRBJ2-1
D: NA
DNA: TGTGCCAGTAGTTCGGGTCTTTCACTTCATGAGCAGTTCTTC
CDR3: CASSSGLSLHEQFF

size: many
V: TRBV5-1
J: TRBJ2-5
D: NA
DNA: TGCGCCAGCAGCTTCGACAGGTTTTCAGAGACCCAGTACTTC
CDR3: CASSFDRFSETQYF

size: many
V: TRBV11-1
J: TRBJ2-1
D: TRBD2
DNA: TGTGCCAGCAGTTTACTAGCGGGAACTTACAATGAGCAGTTCTTC
CDR3: CASSLLAGTYNEQFF

size: many
V: TRBV7-2
J: TRBJ1-6
D: NA
DNA: TGTGCCAGCAGTCAGGACAGAACAGAATTTACCCTCCACTTT
CDR3: CASSQDRTEFTLHF

size: many
V: TRBV20-1
J: TRBJ2-5
D: TRBD1
DNA: TGCAGTGCTAGTGGGCCTACAGGGGTACAAGAGACCCAGTACTTC
CDR3: CSASGPTGVQETQYF